This T cell receptor beta chain stems from a study of PD-L1 blockade in urothelial cancer. About the research overall: Administration of atezolizumab to patients began in the mid-2010s, at 1,200 mg intravenously every 3 weeks.

TCRdb keeps only in-frame clones here, not all; method: immunoSEQ multiplex PCR. The repertoire holds about 90,000 clones, over 90% seen once, with roughly 10% in the top ten. The sample holds a few counts of this clone. V lost 3 bases, J lost 9 bases, and 12 bases lay in between. Per the germline V gene, CDR1 is SNHLY and CDR2 is FYNNEI. The CDR3 covers 14 residues. The receptor comes from a man in his sixties with urothelial cancer. Here the sequenced sample was PBMCs, taken around atezolizumab (anti-PD-L1) treatment. The chain joins TRBV2 to TRBJ1-6, with TRBD1 as a possible D gene (5 bases). Written as DNA, the CDR3 is TGTGCCAGCAGTGAGGGCATTCAGGGTTCACCCCTCCACTTT. Its protein is CASSEGIQGSPLHF.